The source of this T cell receptor (beta chain) is a study of identical twins (dated by TCRdb to the mid-2010s). Regarding the study in general: To test whether fetal clonotypes persist, the study used deep sequencing on TCR alpha and beta repertoires from monozygotic twins, unrelated adults of various ages, and cord blood. To rule out contamination, replicate twin experiments were performed at different times with different library preparation protocols. General study outcomes and caveats: Compared with coincidental sharing between unrelated individuals, out-of-frame TCR alpha sequences shared between twins showed an excess of sequences with low generation probability. In beta out-of-frame sequences, excess twin sharing was weaker, because having fewer shared sequences lowered the signal-to-noise ratio. Fewer insertions were carried by abundant cord blood beta clonotypes, a similar but weaker trend appeared in young adult naive repertoires, and no such trend appeared in memory repertoires. Conclusions relied on cross-sectional statistical analysis, since the same donors could not be followed over many years. In monozygotic twins, out-of-frame TCR alpha sharing was systematically underestimated by recombination models, although the models agreed with sharing between unrelated individuals. Invariant T cells such as MAIT and iNKT could partly confound zero-insertion analyses, although diverse VJ usage argued against such confounding for most clonotypes.

The CDR3, from cysteine to phenylalanine, totals 14 residues. Only CDR3 DNA remains: 42 bases, in frame from the first base. V is trimmed back by 3 bases and J by 6 bases, and the junction contains 5 bases that no gene match accounts for. CDR1 and CDR2 (KGHSH, LQKENI) derive from the germline V gene. As for this clonotype: The clone's antigen remains unknown. Nothing much larger sits one base from this clone, and base qualities are not available.

Only healthy Caucasian donors were included. The researchers also sequenced three unrelated adults who were not twins: a male aged 18 to 30, a male aged 50 to 59, and a female aged 50 to 59. Miltenyi CD45RO+ enrichment and human naive T-cell isolation kits were used to isolate memory (CD45RO+) and naive T cells from PBMC. Library generation was performed with 5' RACE. The sequencer was an Illumina HiSeq 2000. A universal primer binding site was introduced by template switching, and a unique molecular identifier was present in the final cDNA, enabling accurate counting of TCR cDNA molecules. Specific primers in the conserved constant-segment region were used to synthesize first-strand cDNA for TCR alpha and beta chains. To control for contamination, each cDNA library was double barcoded with a SMART-Mk sample barcode plus Illumina barcodes. TruSeq adapter sequences, together with Illumina sample barcodes, were added in two successive PCR steps. The Illumina HiSeq platform was used with custom primers to sequence TCR alpha and beta cDNA libraries. Regarding the original processing steps: MiGEC processed the raw reads to extract unique molecular identifiers, while MiXCR was used to determine the CDR3 positions. For each individual, recombination models were inferred using an EM algorithm with the repgenHMM and IGoR tools. Shared clonotype analysis was performed with the tcR package in R, normalizing sharing by the product of cloneset sizes. Out-of-frame nonproductive sequences were analyzed to study raw recombination free of thymic and clonal selection effects. TCRdb took the public reads, trimmed them with fastp at Q25, ran MiXCR for clone calling and kept in-frame beta chains. Each CDR3 protein appears once, grouped with its most common genes and DNA. The V and J calls shown here were made by TCRdb, not taken from the authors' results. For this sample the table gives hundreds of thousands of distinct CDR3 sequences, of which 5.5% to 6.5% were detected only once. The ten largest clones represent about 1.8% of the sample.

What was sequenced was naive T cells sorted from blood. Explained via the paper, the cell subset or site label denotes: cells isolated with a human naive T-cell isolation kit. The chain was built from TRBV18 and TRBJ2-3, and TRBD2 aligns with 8 junction nucleotides. The origin of this receptor is a man in his late teens or twenties in good health. The DNA reads as follows: TGTGCCAGCTCACCTAGCGGGGCCCGGGATACGCAGTATTTT. Its coded protein is CASSPSGARDTQYF. Here the CDR3 is joined to the reference TRBV18 and TRBJ2-3 genes, and the full variable domain is: NAGVMQNPRHLVRRRGQEARLRCSPMKGHSHVYWYRQLPEEGLKFMVYLQKENIIDESGMPKERFSAEFPKEGPSILRIQQVVRGDSAAYFCASSPSGARDTQYFGPGTRLTVL.